The rows below give T cell receptor beta chains drawn from one sample of a study of shared T cell receptors in the human thymus. Generated by immunoSEQ multiplex PCR, the TCRdb table keeps only in-frame clones and is missing some. In the table there are 500,000 to 750,000 clones, 88% of which are singletons. The sample was also reused in another study, on human thymus T cells.

Sequencing was performed on thymocytes. The source of these receptors is a boy in the first two years of life with a congenital heart defect. CDR3s include the opening cysteine and the closing phenylalanine or tryptophan. The D gene is left open where the match is weak. Size is omitted from some rows. Given values are once, few, many or a class for expanded clones.

d_call: TRBD2; clone_size: .; j_call: TRBJ2-7; v_call: TRBV5-1; cdr3_nt: TGCGCCAGCAGCTTGCTCCGGGAGGGGATGAACGAGCAGTACTTC; cdr3_aa: CASSLLREGMNEQYF
d_call: .; clone_size: .; j_call: TRBJ2-5; v_call: TRBV21-1; cdr3_nt: TGTGCCAGCAGCAAACGGGGACAGGGGTTGGTGGAGACCCAGTACTTC; cdr3_aa: CASSKRGQGLVETQYF
d_call: .; clone_size: .; j_call: TRBJ1-4; v_call: TRBV7-9; cdr3_nt: TGTGCCAGCAGCCATACGACAGGTGATGAAAAACTGTTTTTT; cdr3_aa: CASSHTTGDEKLFF
d_call: .; clone_size: .; j_call: TRBJ2-3; v_call: TRBV25-1; cdr3_nt: TGTGCCAGCAGTGAACCCGCGACAGGGAGTAGCGGACTAGATACGCAGTATTTT; cdr3_aa: CASSEPATGSSGLDTQYF
d_call: TRBD1; clone_size: .; j_call: TRBJ2-7; v_call: TRBV5-1; cdr3_nt: TGCGCCAGCACCGGGACAGGAGGGGGGGAGCAGTACTTC; cdr3_aa: CASTGTGGGEQYF
d_call: TRBD2; clone_size: once; j_call: TRBJ2-3; v_call: TRBV5-4; cdr3_nt: TGTGCCAGCAGCCCTCCCGGGACTAGCGGGAGGGATCGCACAGATACGCAGTATTTT; cdr3_aa: CASSPPGTSGRDRTDTQYF
d_call: TRBD2; clone_size: .; j_call: TRBJ2-5; v_call: TRBV2; cdr3_nt: TGTGCCAGCAATAGACTAGCCTTTGGAGAGACCCAGTACTTC; cdr3_aa: CASNRLAFGETQYF
d_call: .; clone_size: .; j_call: TRBJ2-7; v_call: TRBV6-5; cdr3_nt: TGTGCCAGCAGCCCACCCCTTAGGAGCTCCTACGAGCAGTACTTC; cdr3_aa: CASSPPLRSSYEQYF
d_call: .; clone_size: once; j_call: TRBJ1-3; v_call: TRBV7-2; cdr3_nt: TGTGCCAGCAGCTTAAAGGGGGACCCTGGAAACACCATATATTTT; cdr3_aa: CASSLKGDPGNTIYF
d_call: TRBD1; clone_size: once; j_call: TRBJ2-7; v_call: TRBV7-2; cdr3_nt: TGTGCCAGCAGCCACCTGGGACAGCGATGCTACGAGCAGTACTTC; cdr3_aa: CASSHLGQRCYEQYF
d_call: TRBD1; clone_size: .; j_call: TRBJ2-1; v_call: TRBV27; cdr3_nt: TGTGCCAGCAGTTTAGTACAGGGGATGTGCAATGAGCAGTTCTTC; cdr3_aa: CASSLVQGMCNEQFF
d_call: TRBD2; clone_size: once; j_call: TRBJ2-7; v_call: TRBV7-2; cdr3_nt: TGTGCCAGCAGCTTAGCCCCGCCGAAGGGAGCGGGAGGGCCCACCTACGAGCAGTACTTC; cdr3_aa: CASSLAPPKGAGGPTYEQYF
d_call: .; clone_size: .; j_call: TRBJ2-3; v_call: TRBV5-6; cdr3_nt: TGTGCCAGCAATTCGGAGCGCATGTCCACAGATACGCAGTATTTT; cdr3_aa: CASNSERMSTDTQYF
d_call: .; clone_size: .; j_call: TRBJ2-5; v_call: TRBV30; cdr3_nt: TGTGCCTGGAGTCTCCCAGAGGTTGGGGAGACCCAGTACTTC; cdr3_aa: CAWSLPEVGETQYF
d_call: .; clone_size: .; j_call: TRBJ2-7; v_call: TRBV21-1; cdr3_nt: TGTGCCAGCAGCAAATCACGTCCGGGACAGGGGCGTCGATTC; cdr3_aa: CASSKSRPGQGRRF
d_call: TRBD2; clone_size: once; j_call: TRBJ2-2; v_call: TRBV30; cdr3_nt: TGTGCCTGGGAAGGGACTAGCGGGGGTACCGGGGAGCTGTTTTTT; cdr3_aa: CAWEGTSGGTGELFF
d_call: .; clone_size: .; j_call: TRBJ1-5; v_call: TRBV21-1; cdr3_nt: TGTGCCAGCAGGACAGGGAGAGGCAATCAGCCCCAGCATTTT; cdr3_aa: CASRTGRGNQPQHF
d_call: .; clone_size: .; j_call: TRBJ2-7; v_call: TRBV29-1; cdr3_nt: TGCAGCGTTTTGGAGGAGCAGTACTTC; cdr3_aa: CSVLEEQYF
d_call: TRBD1; clone_size: .; j_call: TRBJ1-5; v_call: TRBV10-3; cdr3_nt: TGTGCCATCAGTACGGAGGAGGGGGCAGAGCAGCCCCAGCATTTT; cdr3_aa: CAISTEEGAEQPQHF
d_call: TRBD1; clone_size: .; j_call: TRBJ2-7; v_call: TRBV10-2; cdr3_nt: TGCGCCAGCAGCTCCGGGACAGGGGCGCGCGAGCAGTACTTC; cdr3_aa: CASSSGTGAREQYF
d_call: TRBD1; clone_size: .; j_call: TRBJ2-7; v_call: TRBV4-3; cdr3_nt: TGCGCCAGCAGCCATGACAGGGACTACGAGCAGTACTTC; cdr3_aa: CASSHDRDYEQYF
d_call: TRBD2; clone_size: .; j_call: TRBJ2-1; v_call: TRBV19; cdr3_nt: TGTGCCAGTTTCGGGGGAGGGCCGTGGGAGCAGTTCTTC; cdr3_aa: CASFGGGPWEQFF
d_call: .; clone_size: .; j_call: TRBJ2-2; v_call: TRBV7-9; cdr3_nt: TGTGCCAGCAGCTTTGGCAGGGATGTTCGCGGGGAGCTGTTTTTT; cdr3_aa: CASSFGRDVRGELFF
d_call: TRBD2; clone_size: .; j_call: TRBJ2-1; v_call: TRBV4-2; cdr3_nt: TGTGCCAGCAGCCAAGGGACTAGCGGGGGGGGGCCGGACAATGAGCAGTTCTTC; cdr3_aa: CASSQGTSGGGPDNEQFF
d_call: .; clone_size: few; j_call: TRBJ2-2; v_call: TRBV5-4; cdr3_nt: TGTGCCAGCAGCTGGGGGGCCGGGGAGCTGTTTTTT; cdr3_aa: CASSWGAGELFF
d_call: .; clone_size: .; j_call: TRBJ2-3; v_call: TRBV10-1; cdr3_nt: TGCGCCAGCAGTGAGGGTGCAGCGGTATCAGATACGCAGTATTTT; cdr3_aa: CASSEGAAVSDTQYF
d_call: .; clone_size: .; j_call: TRBJ2-7; v_call: TRBV6-5; cdr3_nt: TGTGCCAGCAGGCCGGAGTCGCGACGCGACGAGCAGTACTTC; cdr3_aa: CASRPESRRDEQYF
d_call: .; clone_size: .; j_call: TRBJ2-7; v_call: TRBV11-2; cdr3_nt: TGTGCCAGCAGCTTAGCGCGTTCCTACGAGCAGTACTTC; cdr3_aa: CASSLARSYEQYF
d_call: .; clone_size: few; j_call: TRBJ1-2; v_call: TRBV4-3; cdr3_nt: TGCGCCAGCAGCCAAGGAGGTGGCTCCAACTATGGCTACACCTTC; cdr3_aa: CASSQGGGSNYGYTF
d_call: TRBD2; clone_size: .; j_call: TRBJ2-6; v_call: TRBV6-1; cdr3_nt: TGTGCCAGCAGTGAGGGACTGACTAGCGGGAGCACTGGGGCCAACGTCCTGACTTTC; cdr3_aa: CASSEGLTSGSTGANVLTF
d_call: .; clone_size: .; j_call: TRBJ2-3; v_call: TRBV27; cdr3_nt: TGTGCCAGCAGTCACCACACGGGAGATACGCAGTATTTT; cdr3_aa: CASSHHTGDTQYF
d_call: TRBD1; clone_size: .; j_call: TRBJ1-2; v_call: TRBV19; cdr3_nt: TGTGCCAGTAGTCCACGGACAGGGGCGAACTATGGCTACACCTTC; cdr3_aa: CASSPRTGANYGYTF
d_call: TRBD2; clone_size: once; j_call: TRBJ2-1; v_call: TRBV14; cdr3_nt: TGTGCCAGCAGCCAGTCCCCCGGGACTAGCGACAACAATGAGCAGTTCTTC; cdr3_aa: CASSQSPGTSDNNEQFF
d_call: .; clone_size: .; j_call: TRBJ1-1; v_call: TRBV7-2; cdr3_nt: TGTGCCAGCAGCCCAGGCGGGGGGCAAGCTTTCTTT; cdr3_aa: CASSPGGGQAFF
d_call: TRBD2; clone_size: .; j_call: TRBJ2-3; v_call: TRBV5-1; cdr3_nt: TGCGCCAGCAGCTTGGGACCGGGGGGGGTGGGATATACGCAGTATTTT; cdr3_aa: CASSLGPGGVGYTQYF
d_call: .; clone_size: few; j_call: TRBJ2-3; v_call: TRBV5-4; cdr3_nt: TGTGCCAGCAGCTTGGAGCGGGTCGGAAACACAGATACGCAGTATTTT; cdr3_aa: CASSLERVGNTDTQYF
d_call: .; clone_size: .; j_call: TRBJ1-1; v_call: TRBV4-3; cdr3_nt: TGCGCCAGCAGCCAGTTCCGGGGGACTGAAGCTTTCTTT; cdr3_aa: CASSQFRGTEAFF